A selection of T cell receptor beta chains follows, all from one sample in a study of OX40 agonist ivuxolimab in advanced cancers. Profiling relied on immunoSEQ multiplex PCR, and the TCRdb table lists in-frame clones only, not all of them. The sample includes 70,000 to 90,000 clones, 90% of them seen just once. The sample here was CD4+ or CD8+ T cells sorted from blood, taken in a trial of the OX40 agonist ivuxolimab. The receptors shown here come from an adult with an advanced solid tumor such as melanoma, head and neck, liver or kidney cancer. The CDR3 runs from the conserved cysteine through the conserved F or W. A D gene is named only where the DNA matches it firmly. Clone size is shown for a subset of rows, as once, few, many or a class of expanded clone.

>.|TRBJ2-3|.|TRBV7-2
CASSFGSTDTQYF
TGTGCCAGCAGCTTCGGTAGCACAGATACGCAGTATTTT
>.|TRBJ2-1|.|TRBV29-1
CSVEDVAASSYNEQFF
TGCAGCGTTGAAGATGTAGCGGCGAGCTCCTACAATGAGCAGTTCTTC
>once|TRBJ1-5|TRBD1|TRBV5-8
CASGQGGKYSNQPQHF
TGTGCCAGCGGACAGGGAGGGAAATATAGCAATCAGCCCCAGCATTTT
>once|TRBJ2-7|.|TRBV6-6
CASSYSSSGGYEQYF
TGTGCCAGCAGTTATTCCTCCTCTGGGGGCTACGAGCAGTACTTC
>.|TRBJ1-2|.|TRBV9
CASSVLTNYGYTF
TGTGCCAGCAGCGTACTAACTAACTATGGCTACACCTTC
>.|TRBJ1-4|.|TRBV6-1
CASSQGGTNEKLFF
TGTGCCAGCAGTCAGGGCGGAACTAATGAAAAACTGTTTTTT
>.|TRBJ2-7|.|TRBV18
CASSPPGSSYEQYF
TGTGCCAGCTCACCCCCAGGGAGCTCCTACGAGCAGTACTTC
>once|TRBJ1-6|.|TRBV6-1
CASWEASLSSPLHF
TGTGCCAGCTGGGAGGCATCCCTTAGTTCACCCCTCCACTTT
>.|TRBJ2-5|TRBD2|TRBV5-1
CASSLGLAGGLQETQYF
TGCGCCAGCAGCTTGGGACTAGCGGGGGGCCTCCAAGAGACCCAGTACTTC
>.|TRBJ2-7|.|TRBV7-9
CASSRGGSYEQYF
TGTGCCAGCAGCCGCGGAGGCAGTTACGAGCAGTACTTC
>.|TRBJ2-7|TRBD1|TRBV2
CASNRGSIYEQYF
TGTGCCAGTAACAGGGGCTCCATCTACGAGCAGTACTTC
>.|TRBJ1-5|TRBD1|TRBV19
CASKKRQGSVPQHF
TGTGCCAGTAAAAAGAGACAGGGGTCGGTTCCCCAGCATTTT
>.|TRBJ2-7|.|TRBV6-5
CASSYRQGWEQYF
TGTGCCAGCAGTTACCGGCAGGGATGGGAGCAGTACTTC
>.|TRBJ2-3|.|TRBV28
CASSQSGSTDTQYF
TGTGCCAGCAGCCAATCCGGATCCACAGATACGCAGTATTTT
>.|TRBJ2-5|TRBD1|TRBV5-1
CASSLGKQGAGETQYF
TGCGCCAGCAGCTTGGGGAAACAGGGGGCGGGAGAGACCCAGTACTTC
>.|TRBJ2-5|.|TRBV18
CASSPMDPKLETQYF
TGTGCCAGCTCACCAATGGATCCTAAACTAGAGACCCAGTACTTC
>.|TRBJ1-2|.|TRBV5-5
CASSLPGVNYGYTF
TGTGCCAGCAGCTTGCCAGGGGTAAACTATGGCTACACCTTC
>.|TRBJ1-5|TRBD1|TRBV7-2
CASSFDRGEDQPQHF
TGTGCCAGCAGCTTCGACAGGGGGGAAGATCAGCCCCAGCATTTT
>.|TRBJ2-1|TRBD2|TRBV5-4
CASSPSGRTSYNEQFF
TGTGCCAGCAGCCCCAGCGGGAGGACTTCCTACAATGAGCAGTTCTTC
>.|TRBJ2-2|.|TRBV6-4
CASSFSSVANTGELFF
TGTGCCAGCAGTTTTTCTAGCGTGGCGAACACCGGGGAGCTGTTTTTT
>.|TRBJ2-3|TRBD2|TRBV19
CASSLREVLRTQYF
TGTGCCAGTAGTCTACGGGAGGTCCTTAGGACGCAGTATTTT
>.|TRBJ1-1|TRBD1|TRBV5-1
CASSSGTEGTEAFF
TGCGCCAGCAGCTCTGGGACAGAGGGCACTGAAGCTTTCTTT
>.|TRBJ1-2|.|TRBV27
CASRPGGGVYGYTF
TGTGCCAGCAGACCCGGAGGGGGGGTTTATGGCTACACCTTC
>.|TRBJ1-1|.|TRBV7-2
CASSFVRVNTEAFF
TGTGCCAGCAGCTTTGTACGTGTGAACACTGAAGCTTTCTTT
>.|TRBJ2-2|.|TRBV7-7
CASSTTLAQGTAGELFF
TGTGCCAGCAGTACAACGCTGGCACAGGGAACGGCCGGGGAGCTGTTTTTT
>.|TRBJ1-2|.|TRBV6-5
CASSYSTIYNYGYTF
TGTGCCAGCAGTTACTCTACGATTTACAACTATGGCTACACCTTC
>.|TRBJ2-5|.|TRBV10-3
CAISESSGPGRETQYF
TGTGCCATCAGTGAGTCGTCGGGACCAGGCCGAGAGACCCAGTACTTC
>once|TRBJ1-5|.|TRBV6-4
CASSDSGQNHSNQPQHF
TGTGCCAGCAGTGACTCTGGACAGAACCATAGCAATCAGCCCCAGCATTTT
>few|TRBJ1-1|.|TRBV19
CASSRLGRQNTEAFF
TGTGCCAGTAGTAGATTGGGCAGGCAGAACACTGAAGCTTTCTTT
>.|TRBJ1-1|.|TRBV5-4
CASSFGLQNTGPEAFF
TGTGCCAGCAGCTTTGGCCTTCAAAACACCGGACCTGAAGCTTTCTTT
>once|TRBJ1-1|.|TRBV29-1
CSVVAGMNTEAFF
TGCAGCGTTGTGGCCGGCATGAACACTGAAGCTTTCTTT
>once|TRBJ2-4|.|TRBV5-1
CASSLAGRENIQYF
TGCGCCAGCAGCTTGGCTGGGAGAGAAAACATTCAGTACTTC
>.|TRBJ2-7|.|TRBV7-9
CASSRTPGGWGEQYF
TGTGCCAGCAGCCGTACACCCGGGGGCTGGGGGGAGCAGTACTTC
>.|TRBJ1-2|.|TRBV5-6
CASSFADKPYGYTF
TGTGCCAGCAGCTTCGCGGACAAGCCCTATGGCTACACCTTC
>.|TRBJ2-7|TRBD2|TRBV5-6
CASSSAIAGKRSYEQYF
TGTGCCAGCAGCTCGGCCATAGCGGGGAAGAGGTCCTACGAGCAGTACTTC
>.|TRBJ2-5|.|TRBV27
CASNRSWGSQTQYF
TGTGCCAGCAACCGGTCTTGGGGCTCTCAGACCCAGTACTTC
>.|TRBJ2-3|TRBD2|TRBV27
CATTGGRTADTQYF
TGTGCCACCACGGGGGGGCGAACCGCAGATACGCAGTATTTT
>once|TRBJ2-6|.|TRBV7-7
CASSPNSGANVLTF
TGTGCCAGCAGCCCTAACTCTGGGGCCAACGTCCTGACTTTC
>.|TRBJ2-2|.|TRBV9
CASSPITSNTGELFF
TGTGCCAGCAGCCCTATTACTTCTAACACCGGGGAGCTGTTTTTT
>.|TRBJ2-2|TRBD1|TRBV15
CATSLGTGLNTGELFF
TGTGCCACCAGCCTTGGGACAGGGTTAAACACCGGGGAGCTGTTTTTT
>.|TRBJ2-1|.|TRBV7-6
CASSQEASYNEQFF
TGTGCCAGCAGCCAAGAGGCGAGTTACAATGAGCAGTTCTTC
>.|TRBJ2-3|.|TRBV7-2
CASSSQGPNTQYF
TGTGCCAGCAGTTCTCAGGGACCCAATACGCAGTATTTT
>.|TRBJ1-1|.|TRBV19
CASSPLHGVNTEAFF
TGTGCCAGTAGTCCACTACACGGGGTGAACACTGAAGCTTTCTTT
>.|TRBJ2-5|.|TRBV5-1
CASGVTGSAGETQYF
TGCGCCAGCGGTGTGACAGGCTCGGCGGGGGAGACCCAGTACTTC
>.|TRBJ2-7|TRBD1|TRBV10-3
CAISGQGAYEQYF
TGTGCCATCAGTGGGCAGGGGGCGTACGAGCAGTACTTC
>.|TRBJ2-1|TRBD2|TRBV10-3
CAISEGGVVLNEQFF
TGTGCCATCAGTGAGGGGGGGGTTGTGCTCAATGAGCAGTTCTTC
>.|TRBJ2-3|.|TRBV30
CAWSVWGGSTDTQYF
TGTGCCTGGAGTGTATGGGGGGGCAGCACAGATACGCAGTATTTT
>.|TRBJ2-5|.|TRBV6-6
CASSWIDGSRETQYF
TGTGCCAGCAGTTGGATCGACGGGAGCCGAGAGACCCAGTACTTC
>.|TRBJ1-1|.|TRBV19
CASRRFAYTEAFF
TGTGCCAGTAGGCGGTTCGCCTACACTGAAGCTTTCTTT